These 12 T cell receptor beta chains were all obtained from the same sample, sequenced in a study of neurological immune-mediated disorders. Using its own MiXCR run on the 5' RACE reads, TCRdb lists one record per CDR3 protein. The data show 40,000 or so distinct CDR3 sequences, over 8.5% seen once. Time point noted: technical triplicate 1. The material sequenced was PBMCs. These receptors originate from a man aged 60 to 75 with HTLV-1-associated myelopathy (HAM/TSP).

This clonotype was recorded many times. The chain has TRBV11-3 and TRBJ1-1; D is unresolved. Trimming cost V 7 bases and J 1 base, with 7 bases left between them. CDR1 and CDR2 (germline): SGHNT, YENEEA. The CDR3 totals 12 residues. For the CDR3, the DNA is TGTGCCAGCAACGACCGGAACACTGAAGCTTTCTTT. Residues: CASNDRNTEAFF.

The rearrangement uses TRBV5-1 and TRBJ2-7; D perhaps matches TRBD2 (6 bases). V was pared by 0 bases and J by 0 bases, with 7 bases between. Germline loops: CDR1 SGHRS, CDR2 YFSETQ. The length of the CDR3 is 14 residues. The CDR3 region is CASSLAGSSYEQYF. The CDR3 coding sequence is TGCGCCAGCAGCTTGGCCGGGAGCTCCTACGAGCAGTACTTC.

Regarding this clonotype: A much more abundant neighbour one base away suggests this may be a read error. The chain joins TRBV6-2 or TRBV6-3 to TRBJ1-2, with a possible D match to TRBD1 (5 bases). The V end lost 7 bases, the J end lost 7 bases, and 16 bases lay between the germline ends. The germline V gene encodes CDR1 MNHEY and CDR2 SVGEGT. The CDR3 length is 13 residues. As DNA, the CDR3 is TGTGCCAGCACCAGGGACGATGCTAGTGGCTACACCTTC. Its translation: CASTRDDASGYTF.

Many counts were recorded for this clonotype. This chain connects TRBV12-3 or TRBV12-4 to TRBJ2-7; 9 bases line up with TRBD1. There are 15 residues in the CDR3. With V trimmed by 6 bases and J by 6 bases, 12 bases remained unmatched. The CDR3 nucleotides read TGTGCCAGCAGCTTTAACGGGAGACAGGGGGGCGAGCAGTACTTC. Translating gives CASSFNGRQGGEQYF.

This clonotype has ten or more counts. The CDR3 spells CASRILSFGPYNEQFF. Here the CDR3 DNA reads TGTGCCAGCAGAATATTAAGTTTTGGGCCGTACAATGAGCAGTTCTTC. The gene calls are TRBV5-5 and TRBJ2-1, with D hard to call. The germline V gene has CDR1 SGHKS and CDR2 YYEKEE (reference sequence). V gave up 5 bases and J gave up 4 bases, with 19 bases separating them. The CDR3 is 16 amino acids. The full variable domain, rest sourced from reference TRBV5-5 and TRBJ2-1, is DAGVTQSPTHLIKTRGQQVTLRCSPISGHKSVSWYQQVLGQGPQFIFQYYEKEERGRGNFPDRFSARQFPNYSSELNVNALLLGDSALYLCASRILSFGPYNEQFFGPGTRLTVL.

CDR3 DNA: TGTGCCAGCAGTCCCCGGGGCAATCAAGAGACCCAGTACTTC. It is translated as CASSPRGNQETQYF. V and J are TRBV28 and TRBJ2-5; perhaps D is TRBD1 or TRBD2 (5 bases each). Trimming removed 5 bases from V and 2 bases from J, with 12 bases in between. The CDR3 runs 14 residues. Germline V gene data show CDR1 as MDHEN and CDR2 as SYDVKM.

In its sample, this clonotype was seen once. The chain uses TRBV7-2 and TRBJ2-7; D unclear. CDR3 length: 15 amino acids. Germline V gene data show CDR1 as SGHTA and CDR2 as FQGNSA. V gave up 1 base and J gave up 7 bases, with 17 bases separating them. The CDR3 loop is CASSLDSLRVWEQYF. The CDR3 DNA follows: TGTGCCAGCAGCTTAGATTCCCTCCGGGTATGGGAGCAGTACTTC.

There are many counts of this clonotype. J is TRBJ1-1 and V is TRBV27; 8 bases agree with TRBD1. The ends lost 2 bases at V and 1 base at J; junction bases unmatched: 0. The CDR3 extends over 14 amino acids. Germline CDR1 and CDR2: MNHEY and SMNVEV (reference sequence). In DNA form, the CDR3 reads TGTGCCAGCAGTTTACAGGGGGCGAACACTGAAGCTTTCTTT. Translating it yields CASSLQGANTEAFF.

This clonotype was counted many times. The chain joins TRBV7-2 to TRBJ2-3; 12 bases are a match to TRBD2. CDR3 length equals 17 residues. Looked up from germline, CDR1 is SGHTA and CDR2 is FQGNSA. Trimming removed 1 base from V and 6 bases from J; junction bases left unmatched: 8. CDR3 DNA: TGTGCCAGCAGCTTAGTCTGGCTAGCGGGAGGGTGGGATACGCAGTATTTT. This translates into CASSLVWLAGGWDTQYF.

This clonotype was picked up many times. J is TRBJ1-2 and V is TRBV2; 7 bases align to TRBD1. Trimming cost V 8 bases and J 8 bases; bases outside gene matches: 5. The CDR3 length is 11 residues. The V gene's germline CDR1 is SNHLY and CDR2 FYNNEI. CDR3 sequence reads: CASFLQGGYTF. The CDR3 DNA reads as TGTGCCAGCTTCCTACAGGGGGGCTACACCTTC.

This clonotype was seen many times. The DNA for the CDR3 is TGTGCCAGCAGCCCTGTCGGGCGGGCCACTGAAGCTTTCTTT. It specifies CASSPVGRATEAFF. This rearrangement joins TRBV6-1 to TRBJ1-1; D ambiguous. The ends were cut back, 6 bases at V and 4 bases at J, with 15 bases in the middle. This CDR3 comprises 14 residues. Germline CDR1 MNHNS, CDR2 SASEGT.

This clonotype was counted many times. J is TRBJ2-1 and V is TRBV5-1; D perhaps matches TRBD2 (8 bases). The germline V and J ends were trimmed by 5 bases and 4 bases, with 16 bases remaining between them. The CDR3 spans 15 residues. CDR1 and CDR2 (germline): SGHRS, YFSETQ. In DNA form, the CDR3 reads TGCGCCAGCAGGTCAGGGGGACTAGGTTACAATGAGCAGTTCTTC. Its translation is CASRSGGLGYNEQFF.